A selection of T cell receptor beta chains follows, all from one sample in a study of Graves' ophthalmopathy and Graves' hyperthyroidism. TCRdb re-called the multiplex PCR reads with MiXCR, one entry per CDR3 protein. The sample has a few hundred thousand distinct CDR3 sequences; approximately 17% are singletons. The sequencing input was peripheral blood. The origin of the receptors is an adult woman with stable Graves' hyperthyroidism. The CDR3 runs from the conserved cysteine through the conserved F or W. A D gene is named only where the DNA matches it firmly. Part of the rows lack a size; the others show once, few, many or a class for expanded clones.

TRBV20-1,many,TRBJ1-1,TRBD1,CSASQGGNTEAFF,TGCAGTGCTAGTCAGGGGGGGAACACTGAAGCTTTCTTT
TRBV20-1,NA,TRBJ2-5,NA,CSARRVSEQAETQYF,TGCAGTGCTAGAAGGGTGTCGGAGCAGGCGGAGACCCAGTACTTC
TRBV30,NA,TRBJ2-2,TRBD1,CAWSNRGVTGELFF,TGTGCCTGGAGTAACAGGGGAGTCACCGGGGAGCTGTTTTTT
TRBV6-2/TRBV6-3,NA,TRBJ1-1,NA,CASSRSTDRGEVETEAFF,TGTGCCAGCAGTCGATCTACGGACAGAGGGGAAGTGGAGACTGAAGCTTTCTTT
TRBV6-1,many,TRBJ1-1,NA,CASRERQPQYREQKMNTEAFF,TGTGCCAGCAGGGAGAGACAGCCCCAATACCGAGAGCAGAAAATGAACACTGAAGCTTTCTTT
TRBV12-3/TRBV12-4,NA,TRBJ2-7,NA,CASSFYAIETYDQYF,TGTGCCAGCAGTTTTTACGCAATCGAGACCTACGATCAGTACTTC
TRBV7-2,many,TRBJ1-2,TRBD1,CASSPRTGNHYGYTF,TGTGCCAGCAGCCCCCGGACAGGGAACCACTATGGCTACACCTTC
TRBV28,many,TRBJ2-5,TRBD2,CASSKGTSGSRETQYF,TGTGCCAGCAGCAAAGGGACTAGCGGGAGTCGAGAGACCCAGTACTTC
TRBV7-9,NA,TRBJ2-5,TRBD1,CASSIQGYQETQYF,TGTGCCAGCAGCATACAGGGGTACCAAGAGACCCAGTACTTC
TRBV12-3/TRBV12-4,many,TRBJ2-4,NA,CASSLAAGSSQDIKYF,TGTGCCAGCAGTTTAGCGGCAGGTAGTAGCCAGGACATTAAGTACTTC
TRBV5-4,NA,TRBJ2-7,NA,CASSFVGPQGYEQYF,TGTGCCAGCAGCTTCGTCGGACCCCAGGGTTACGAGCAGTACTTC
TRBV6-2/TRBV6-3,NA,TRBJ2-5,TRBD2,CASSYSMTSGGGGQETQYF,TGTGCCAGCAGTTACTCGATGACTAGCGGCGGTGGGGGACAAGAGACCCAGTACTTC